The present T cell receptor beta chain was sequenced within a study of OX40 agonist ivuxolimab in advanced cancers. Blood draws occurred at baseline, cycle 4 day 1, and cycle 7 day 1. The assay was immunoSEQ multiplex PCR, and TCRdb's table has in-frame clones only and misses some. The sample comprises about 41,000 clones, around 87% of which are singletons, and approximately 3.7% rests with the top ten. In its sample, this clone was seen once. Per the germline V gene, CDR1 is GTSNPN and CDR2 is SVGIG (reference sequence). Trimming removed 3 bases from V and 10 bases from J, with 21 bases in between. The CDR3 contains 14 residues.

The TCR comes from an adult with an advanced solid tumor such as melanoma, head and neck, liver or kidney cancer. Source: CD4+ or CD8+ T cells sorted from blood, taken in a trial of the OX40 agonist ivuxolimab. The rearrangement links TRBV30 to TRBJ1-2, with D maybe TRBD1 (6 bases). CDR3 coding DNA: TGTGCCTGGAGGAGCCCAGAATACCGGACAGACTACACCTTC. It translates to CAWRSPEYRTDYTF.